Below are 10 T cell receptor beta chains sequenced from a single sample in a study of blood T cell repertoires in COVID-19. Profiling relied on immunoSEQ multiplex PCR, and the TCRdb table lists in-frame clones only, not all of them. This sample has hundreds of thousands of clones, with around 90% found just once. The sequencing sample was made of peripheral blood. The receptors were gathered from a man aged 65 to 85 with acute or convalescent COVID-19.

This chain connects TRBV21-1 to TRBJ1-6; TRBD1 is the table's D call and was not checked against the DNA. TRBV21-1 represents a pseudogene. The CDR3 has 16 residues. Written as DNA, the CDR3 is TGTGCCAGCAGCAATAACAGGGGGGAATATAATTCACCCCTCCACTTT. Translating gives CASSNNRGEYNSPLHF.

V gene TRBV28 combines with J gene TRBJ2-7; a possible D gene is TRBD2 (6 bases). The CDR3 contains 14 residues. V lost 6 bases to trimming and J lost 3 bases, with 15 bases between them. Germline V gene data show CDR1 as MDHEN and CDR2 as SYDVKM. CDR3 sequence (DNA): TGTGCCAGCAGCTTACTAGCTTTTGGCTACGAGCAGTACTTC. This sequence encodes CASSLLAFGYEQYF.

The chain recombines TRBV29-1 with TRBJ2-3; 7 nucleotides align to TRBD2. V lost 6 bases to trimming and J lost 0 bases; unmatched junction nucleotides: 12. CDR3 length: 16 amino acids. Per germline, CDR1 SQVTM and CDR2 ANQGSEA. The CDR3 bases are TGCAGCGTACTACTTCCCGGGGGGTCTAGCACAGATACGCAGTATTTT. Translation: CSVLLPGGSSTDTQYF.

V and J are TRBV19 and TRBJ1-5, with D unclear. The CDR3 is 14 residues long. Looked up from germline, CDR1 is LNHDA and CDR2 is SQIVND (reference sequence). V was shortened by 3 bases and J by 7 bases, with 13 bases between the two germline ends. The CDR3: CASSMRTGGQPQHF. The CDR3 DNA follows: TGTGCCAGTAGTATGAGGACCGGAGGACAGCCCCAGCATTTT.

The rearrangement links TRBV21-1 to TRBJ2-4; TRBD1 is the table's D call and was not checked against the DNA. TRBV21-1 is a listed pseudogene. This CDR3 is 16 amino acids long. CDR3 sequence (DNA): TGTGCCAGCAGCAAAGCGGACAGACTAGCCAAAAACATTCAGTACTTC. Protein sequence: CASSKADRLAKNIQYF.

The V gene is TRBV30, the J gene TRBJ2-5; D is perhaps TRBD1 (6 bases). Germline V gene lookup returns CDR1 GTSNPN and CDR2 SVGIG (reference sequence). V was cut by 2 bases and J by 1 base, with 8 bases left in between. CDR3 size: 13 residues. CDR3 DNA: TGTGCCTGGAGTCAGGGGCCCCAAGAGACCCAGTACTTC. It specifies CAWSQGPQETQYF.

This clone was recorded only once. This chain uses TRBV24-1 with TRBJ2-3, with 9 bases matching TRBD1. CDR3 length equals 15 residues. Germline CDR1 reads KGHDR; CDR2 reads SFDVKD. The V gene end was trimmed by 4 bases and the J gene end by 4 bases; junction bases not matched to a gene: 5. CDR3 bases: TGTGCCACCAGTGACCCCGGGACAGGGTCAGATACGCAGTATTTT. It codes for CATSDPGTGSDTQYF.

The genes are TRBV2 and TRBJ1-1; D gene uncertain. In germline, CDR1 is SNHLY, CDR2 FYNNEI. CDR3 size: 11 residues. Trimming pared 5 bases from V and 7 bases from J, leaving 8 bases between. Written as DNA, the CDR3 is TGTGCCAGCAGTTATAAATATGAAGCTTTCTTT. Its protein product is CASSYKYEAFF.

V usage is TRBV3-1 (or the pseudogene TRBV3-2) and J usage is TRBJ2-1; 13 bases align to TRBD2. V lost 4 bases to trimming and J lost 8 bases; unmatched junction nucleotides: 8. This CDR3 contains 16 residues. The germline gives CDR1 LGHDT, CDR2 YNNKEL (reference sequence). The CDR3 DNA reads TGTGCCAGCAGCCTCGGACTAGCGGGAGCTTGGGATGAGCAGTTCTTC. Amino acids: CASSLGLAGAWDEQFF.

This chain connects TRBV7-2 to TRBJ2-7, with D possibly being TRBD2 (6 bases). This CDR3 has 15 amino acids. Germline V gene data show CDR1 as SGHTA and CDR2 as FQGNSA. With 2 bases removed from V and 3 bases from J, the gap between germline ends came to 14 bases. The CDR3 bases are TGTGCCAGCAGCTTAAGGCTGTCTAGCGACTACGAGCAGTACTTC. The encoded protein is CASSLRLSSDYEQYF.